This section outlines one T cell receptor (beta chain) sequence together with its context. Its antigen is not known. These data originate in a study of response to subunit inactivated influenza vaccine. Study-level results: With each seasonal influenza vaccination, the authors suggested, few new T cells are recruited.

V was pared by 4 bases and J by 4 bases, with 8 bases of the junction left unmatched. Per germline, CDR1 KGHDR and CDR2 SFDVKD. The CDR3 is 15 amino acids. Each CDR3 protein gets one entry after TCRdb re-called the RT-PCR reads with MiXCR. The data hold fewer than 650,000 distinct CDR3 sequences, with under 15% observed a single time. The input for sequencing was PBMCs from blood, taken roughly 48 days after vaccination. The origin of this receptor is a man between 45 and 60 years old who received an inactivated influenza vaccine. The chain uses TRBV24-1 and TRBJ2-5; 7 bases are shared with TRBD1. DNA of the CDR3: TGTGCCACCAGTGACCCCTCGGGACAGACAGAGACCCAGTACTTC. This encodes CATSDPSGQTETQYF.